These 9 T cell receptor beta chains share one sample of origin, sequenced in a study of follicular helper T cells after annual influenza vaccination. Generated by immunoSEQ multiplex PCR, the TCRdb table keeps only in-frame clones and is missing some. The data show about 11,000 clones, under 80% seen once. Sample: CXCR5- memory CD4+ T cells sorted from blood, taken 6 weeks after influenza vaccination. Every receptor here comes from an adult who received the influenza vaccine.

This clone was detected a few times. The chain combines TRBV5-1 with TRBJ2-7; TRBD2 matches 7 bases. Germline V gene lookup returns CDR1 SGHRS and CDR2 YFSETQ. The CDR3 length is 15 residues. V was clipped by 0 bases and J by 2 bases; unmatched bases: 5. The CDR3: CASSLDLSGAYEQYF. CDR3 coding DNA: TGCGCCAGCAGCTTGGATCTGAGCGGGGCCTACGAGCAGTACTTC.

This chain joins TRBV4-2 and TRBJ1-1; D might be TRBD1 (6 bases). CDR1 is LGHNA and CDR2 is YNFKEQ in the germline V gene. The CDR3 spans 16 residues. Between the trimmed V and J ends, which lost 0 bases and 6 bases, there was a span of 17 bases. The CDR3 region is CASSQDPRDTFAEAFF. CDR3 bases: TGTGCCAGCAGCCAAGATCCGCGGGACACTTTCGCTGAAGCTTTCTTT.

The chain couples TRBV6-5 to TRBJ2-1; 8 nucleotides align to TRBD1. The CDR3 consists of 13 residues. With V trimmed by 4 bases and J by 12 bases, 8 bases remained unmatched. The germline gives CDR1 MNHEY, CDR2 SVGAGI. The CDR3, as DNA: TGTGCCAGCAGTTCCCCCACGACAGGGGCGCAGTTCTTC. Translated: CASSSPTTGAQFF.

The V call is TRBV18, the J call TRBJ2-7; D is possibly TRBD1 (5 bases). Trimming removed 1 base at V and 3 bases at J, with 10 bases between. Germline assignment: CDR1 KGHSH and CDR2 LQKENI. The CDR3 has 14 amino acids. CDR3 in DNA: TGTGCCAGCTCACCACGGGGCAAGATCTACGAGCAGTACTTC. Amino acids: CASSPRGKIYEQYF.

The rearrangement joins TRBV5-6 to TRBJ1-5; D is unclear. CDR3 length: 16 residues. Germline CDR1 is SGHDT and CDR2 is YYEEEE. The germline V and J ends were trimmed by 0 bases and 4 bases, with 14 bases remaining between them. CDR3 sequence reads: CASSLGSVGKNQPQHF. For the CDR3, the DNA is TGTGCCAGCAGCTTGGGCTCCGTGGGCAAAAATCAGCCCCAGCATTTT.

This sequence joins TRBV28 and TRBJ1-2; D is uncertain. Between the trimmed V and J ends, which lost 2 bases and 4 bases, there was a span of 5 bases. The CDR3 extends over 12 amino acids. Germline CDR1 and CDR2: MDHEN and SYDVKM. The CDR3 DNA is TGTGCCAGCAGTTTAAGGGTCTATGGCTACACCTTC. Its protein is CASSLRVYGYTF.

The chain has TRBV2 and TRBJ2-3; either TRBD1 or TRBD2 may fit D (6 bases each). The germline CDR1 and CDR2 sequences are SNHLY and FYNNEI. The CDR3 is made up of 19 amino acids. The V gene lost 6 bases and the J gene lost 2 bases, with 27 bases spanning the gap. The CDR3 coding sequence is TGTGCCAGCAGGAAGGGACCAGGGGTGGGGGGACCGTACACAGATACGCAGTATTTT. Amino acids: CASRKGPGVGGPYTDTQYF.

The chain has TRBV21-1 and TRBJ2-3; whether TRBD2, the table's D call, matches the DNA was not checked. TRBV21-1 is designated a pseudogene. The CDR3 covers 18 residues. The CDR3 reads CASTHTEYARGAADTQYF. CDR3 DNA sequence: TGTGCCAGCACGCATACAGAATACGCGCGGGGGGCGGCAGATACGCAGTATTTT.

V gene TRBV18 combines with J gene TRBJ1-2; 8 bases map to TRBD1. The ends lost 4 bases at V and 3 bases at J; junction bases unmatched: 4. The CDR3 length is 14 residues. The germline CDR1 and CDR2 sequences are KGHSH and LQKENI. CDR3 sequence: CASSLGQGDYGYTF. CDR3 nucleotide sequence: TGTGCCAGCTCACTAGGACAGGGTGACTATGGCTACACCTTC.